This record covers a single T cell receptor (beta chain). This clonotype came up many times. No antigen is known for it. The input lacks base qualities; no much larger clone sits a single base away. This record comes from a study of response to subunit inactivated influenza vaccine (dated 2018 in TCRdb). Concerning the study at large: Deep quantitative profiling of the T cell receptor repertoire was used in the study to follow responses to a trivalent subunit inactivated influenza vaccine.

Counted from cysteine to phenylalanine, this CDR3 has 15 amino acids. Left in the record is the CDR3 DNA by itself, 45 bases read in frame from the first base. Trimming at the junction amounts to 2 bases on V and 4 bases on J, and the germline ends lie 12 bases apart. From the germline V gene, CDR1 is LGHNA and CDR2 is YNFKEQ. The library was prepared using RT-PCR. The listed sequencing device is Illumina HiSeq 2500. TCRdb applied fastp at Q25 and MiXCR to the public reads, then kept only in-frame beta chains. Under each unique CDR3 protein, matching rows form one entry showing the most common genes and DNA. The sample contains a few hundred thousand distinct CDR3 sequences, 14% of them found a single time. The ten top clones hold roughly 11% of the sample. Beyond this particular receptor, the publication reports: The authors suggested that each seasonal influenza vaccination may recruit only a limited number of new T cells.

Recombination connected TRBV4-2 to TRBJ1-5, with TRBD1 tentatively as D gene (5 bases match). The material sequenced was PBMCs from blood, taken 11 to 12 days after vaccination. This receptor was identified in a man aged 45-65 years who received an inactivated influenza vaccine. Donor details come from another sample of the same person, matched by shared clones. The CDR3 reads CASSQLQGPNQPQHF. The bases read TGTGCCAGCAGCCAACTCCAGGGCCCGAATCAGCCCCAGCATTTT.